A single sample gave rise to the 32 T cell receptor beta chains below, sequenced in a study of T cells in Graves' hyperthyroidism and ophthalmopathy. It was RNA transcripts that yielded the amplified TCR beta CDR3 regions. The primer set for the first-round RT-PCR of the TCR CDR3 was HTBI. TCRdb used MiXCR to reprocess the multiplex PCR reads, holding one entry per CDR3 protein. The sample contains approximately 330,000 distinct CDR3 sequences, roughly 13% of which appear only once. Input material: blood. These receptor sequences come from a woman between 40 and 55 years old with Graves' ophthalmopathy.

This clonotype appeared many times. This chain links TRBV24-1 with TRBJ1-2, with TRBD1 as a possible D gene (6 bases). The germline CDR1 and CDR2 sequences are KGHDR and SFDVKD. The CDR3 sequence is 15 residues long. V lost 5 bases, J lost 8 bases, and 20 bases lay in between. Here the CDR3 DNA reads TGTGCCACCAGTGCCTGGGGGGGCGCGGGCAAAGGCTACACCTTC. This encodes CATSAWGGAGKGYTF.

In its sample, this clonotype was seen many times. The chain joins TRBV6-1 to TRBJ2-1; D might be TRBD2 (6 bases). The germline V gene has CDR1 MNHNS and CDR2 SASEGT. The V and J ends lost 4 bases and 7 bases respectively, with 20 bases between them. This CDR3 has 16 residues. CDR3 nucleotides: TGTGCCAGCAGTGGGTTGGCGGGACTCGAAGTGAATGAGCAGTTCTTC. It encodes CASSGLAGLEVNEQFF.

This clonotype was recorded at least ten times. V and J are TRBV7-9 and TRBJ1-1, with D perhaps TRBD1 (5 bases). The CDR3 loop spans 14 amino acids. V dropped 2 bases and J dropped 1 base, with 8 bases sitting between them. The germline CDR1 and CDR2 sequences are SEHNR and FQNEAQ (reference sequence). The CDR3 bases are TGTGCCAGCAGCTTAACCGACAGGAACACTGAAGCTTTCTTT. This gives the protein CASSLTDRNTEAFF.

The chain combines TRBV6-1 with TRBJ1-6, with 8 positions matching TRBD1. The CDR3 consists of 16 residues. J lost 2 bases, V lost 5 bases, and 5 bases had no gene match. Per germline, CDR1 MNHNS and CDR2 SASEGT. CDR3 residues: CASSRQGSTYNSPLHF. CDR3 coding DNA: TGTGCCAGCAGTCGACAGGGGAGCACCTATAATTCACCCCTCCACTTT.

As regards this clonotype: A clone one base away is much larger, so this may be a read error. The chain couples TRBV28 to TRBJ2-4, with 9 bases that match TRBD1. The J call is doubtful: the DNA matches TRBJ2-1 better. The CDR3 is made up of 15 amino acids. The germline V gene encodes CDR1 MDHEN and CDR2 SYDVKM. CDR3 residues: CASSLPRGQGNIQFF. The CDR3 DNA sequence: TGTGCCAGCAGCCTCCCTCGGGGACAGGGAAACATTCAGTTCTTC.

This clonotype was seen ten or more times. The chain's CDR3 is CASSTLAAYNEQFF. DNA of the CDR3: TGTGCCAGCAGTACACTAGCGGCTTACAATGAGCAGTTCTTC. This chain uses TRBV6-1 with TRBJ2-1; 8 positions match TRBD2. The V and J ends lost 5 bases and 4 bases, in that order; junction bases with no gene match: 4. Germline V CDR1 and CDR2: MNHNS, SASEGT. The CDR3 totals 14 residues.

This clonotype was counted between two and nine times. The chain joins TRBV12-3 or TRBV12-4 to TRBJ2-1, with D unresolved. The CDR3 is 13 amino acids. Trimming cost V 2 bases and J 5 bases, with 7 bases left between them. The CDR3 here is CASSLSVDNEQFF. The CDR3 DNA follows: TGTGCCAGCAGTTTATCCGTGGACAATGAGCAGTTCTTC.

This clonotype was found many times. CDR3 bases: TGTGCCAGCAGGTGGACTAGCGGGGGGGGTTGGGTGCAGTTCTTC. This encodes CASRWTSGGGWVQFF. The chain carries TRBV11-2 and TRBJ2-1, with 15 bases fitting TRBD2. There are 15 residues in the CDR3. CDR1 and CDR2 from the germline V gene are SGHAT and FQNNGV. With V trimmed by 6 bases and J by 12 bases, 9 bases remained unmatched.

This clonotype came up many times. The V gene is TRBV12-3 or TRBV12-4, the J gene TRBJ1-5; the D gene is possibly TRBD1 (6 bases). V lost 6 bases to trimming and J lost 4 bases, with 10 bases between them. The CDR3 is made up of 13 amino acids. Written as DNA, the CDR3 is TGTGCCAGCAGCGGACAGACTAATCAGCCCCAGCATTTT. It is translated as CASSGQTNQPQHF.

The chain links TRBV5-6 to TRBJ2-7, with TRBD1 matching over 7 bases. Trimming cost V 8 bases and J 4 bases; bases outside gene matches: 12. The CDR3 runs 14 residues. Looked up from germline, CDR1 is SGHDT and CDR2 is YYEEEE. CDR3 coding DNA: TGTGCCAGTAAATTGGACAGGTTGGGATACGAGCAGTACTTC. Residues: CASKLDRLGYEQYF.

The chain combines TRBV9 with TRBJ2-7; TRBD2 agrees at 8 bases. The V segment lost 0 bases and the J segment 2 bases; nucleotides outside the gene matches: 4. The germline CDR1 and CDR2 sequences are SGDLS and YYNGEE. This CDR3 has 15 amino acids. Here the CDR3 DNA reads TGTGCCAGCAGCGTAGCACTCGGGGGGGCCTACGAGCAGTACTTC. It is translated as CASSVALGGAYEQYF.

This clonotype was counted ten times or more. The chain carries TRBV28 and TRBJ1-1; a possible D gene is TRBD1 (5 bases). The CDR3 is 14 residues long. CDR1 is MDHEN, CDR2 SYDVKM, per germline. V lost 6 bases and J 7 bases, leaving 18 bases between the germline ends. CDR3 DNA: TGTGCCAGCAGCCGGGGGGGGGTGATAATTGAAGCTTTCTTT. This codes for CASSRGGVIIEAFF.

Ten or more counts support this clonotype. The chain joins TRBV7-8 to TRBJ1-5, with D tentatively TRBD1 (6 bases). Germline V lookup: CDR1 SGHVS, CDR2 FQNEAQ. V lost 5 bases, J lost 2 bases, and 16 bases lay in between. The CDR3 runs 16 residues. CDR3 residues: CASSANLRTGNQPQHF. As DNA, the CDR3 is TGTGCCAGCAGCGCAAATCTCCGGACAGGCAATCAGCCCCAGCATTTT.

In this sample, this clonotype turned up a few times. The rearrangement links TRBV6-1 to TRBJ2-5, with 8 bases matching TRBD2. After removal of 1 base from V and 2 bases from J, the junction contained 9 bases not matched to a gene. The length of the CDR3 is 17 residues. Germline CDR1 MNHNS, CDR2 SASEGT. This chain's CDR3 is CASSEGLAGPLQETQYF. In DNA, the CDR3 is TGTGCCAGCAGTGAAGGGCTAGCGGGTCCCCTTCAAGAGACCCAGTACTTC.

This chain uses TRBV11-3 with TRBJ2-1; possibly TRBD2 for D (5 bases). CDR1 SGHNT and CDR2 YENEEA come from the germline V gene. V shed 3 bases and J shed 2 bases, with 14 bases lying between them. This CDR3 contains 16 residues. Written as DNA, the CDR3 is TGTGCCAGCAGCTTCTCTAGCCCCGGAACCTACAATGAGCAGTTCTTC. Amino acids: CASSFSSPGTYNEQFF.

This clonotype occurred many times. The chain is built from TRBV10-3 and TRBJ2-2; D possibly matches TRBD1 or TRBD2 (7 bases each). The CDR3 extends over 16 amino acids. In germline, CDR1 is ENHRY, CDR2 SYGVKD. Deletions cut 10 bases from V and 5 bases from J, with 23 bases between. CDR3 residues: CATGGTDRVETGELFF. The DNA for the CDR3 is TGTGCCACCGGGGGGACAGACAGGGTAGAGACCGGGGAGCTGTTTTTT.

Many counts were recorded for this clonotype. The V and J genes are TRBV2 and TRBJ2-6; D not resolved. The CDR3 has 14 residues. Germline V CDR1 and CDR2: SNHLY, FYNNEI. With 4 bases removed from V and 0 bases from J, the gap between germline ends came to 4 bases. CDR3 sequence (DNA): TGTGCCAGCAGTGGTTCCTCTGGGGCCAACGTCCTGACTTTC. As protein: CASSGSSGANVLTF.

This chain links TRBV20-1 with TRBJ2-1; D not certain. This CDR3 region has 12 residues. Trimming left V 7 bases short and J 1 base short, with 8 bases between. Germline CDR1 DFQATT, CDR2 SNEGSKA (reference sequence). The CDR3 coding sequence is TGCAGTGAGTTGAAATCCTACAATGAGCAGTTCTTC. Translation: CSELKSYNEQFF.

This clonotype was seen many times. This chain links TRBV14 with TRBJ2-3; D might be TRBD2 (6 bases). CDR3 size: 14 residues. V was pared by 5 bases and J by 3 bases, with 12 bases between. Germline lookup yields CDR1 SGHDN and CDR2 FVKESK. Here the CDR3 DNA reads TGTGCCAGCAGCTACCAGGGAGGAACAGATACGCAGTATTTT. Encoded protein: CASSYQGGTDTQYF.

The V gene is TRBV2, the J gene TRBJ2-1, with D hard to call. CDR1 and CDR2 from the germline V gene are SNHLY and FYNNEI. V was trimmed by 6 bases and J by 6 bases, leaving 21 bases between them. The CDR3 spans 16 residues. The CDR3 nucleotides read TGTGCCAGCAGCACTCCTAGACGGGTCGTGAGCAATGAGCAGTTCTTC. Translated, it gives CASSTPRRVVSNEQFF.

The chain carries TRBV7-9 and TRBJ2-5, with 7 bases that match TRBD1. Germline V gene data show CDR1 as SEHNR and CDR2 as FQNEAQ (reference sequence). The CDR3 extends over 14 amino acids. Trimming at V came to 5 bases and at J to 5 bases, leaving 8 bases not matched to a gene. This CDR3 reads CASSPDRVSETQYF. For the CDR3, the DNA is TGTGCCAGCAGCCCCGACAGGGTTAGTGAGACCCAGTACTTC.

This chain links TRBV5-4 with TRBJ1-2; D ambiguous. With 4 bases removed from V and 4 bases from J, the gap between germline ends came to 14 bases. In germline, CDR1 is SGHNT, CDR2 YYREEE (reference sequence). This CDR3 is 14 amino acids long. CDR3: CASSQPSQLYGYTF. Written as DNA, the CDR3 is TGTGCCAGCAGCCAACCCTCGCAGCTCTATGGCTACACCTTC. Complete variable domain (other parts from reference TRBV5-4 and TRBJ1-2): ETGVTQSPTHLIKTRGQQVTLRCSSQSGHNTVSWYQQALGQGPQFIFQYYREEENGRGNFPPRFSGLQFPNYSSELNVNALELDDSALYLCASSQPSQLYGYTFGSGTRLTVV.

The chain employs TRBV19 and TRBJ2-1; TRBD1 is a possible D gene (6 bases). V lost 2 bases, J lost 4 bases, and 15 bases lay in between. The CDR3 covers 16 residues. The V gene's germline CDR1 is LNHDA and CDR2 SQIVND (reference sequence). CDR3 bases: TGTGCCAGTAGTATAACGGACAGACCTACTTACAATGAGCAGTTCTTC. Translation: CASSITDRPTYNEQFF.

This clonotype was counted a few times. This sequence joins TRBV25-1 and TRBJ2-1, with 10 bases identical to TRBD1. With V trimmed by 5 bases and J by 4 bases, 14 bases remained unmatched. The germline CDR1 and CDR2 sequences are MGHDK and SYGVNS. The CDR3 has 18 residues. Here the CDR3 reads CASSPLGLPGQGYNEQFF. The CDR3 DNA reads TGTGCCAGCAGTCCCTTGGGGTTACCGGGACAGGGGTACAATGAGCAGTTCTTC.

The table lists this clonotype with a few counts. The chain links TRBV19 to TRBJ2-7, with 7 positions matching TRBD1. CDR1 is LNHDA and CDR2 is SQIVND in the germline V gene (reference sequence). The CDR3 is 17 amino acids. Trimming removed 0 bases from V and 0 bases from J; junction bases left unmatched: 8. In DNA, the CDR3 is TGTGCCAGTAGTATAGATCTAGGGACAGTCAACTCCTACGAGCAGTACTTC. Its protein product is CASSIDLGTVNSYEQYF. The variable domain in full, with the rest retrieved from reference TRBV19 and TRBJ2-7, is DGGITQSPKYLFRKEGQNVTLSCEQNLNHDAMYWYRQDPGQGLRLIYYSQIVNDFQKGDIAEGYSVSREKKESFPLTVTSAQKNPTAFYLCASSIDLGTVNSYEQYFGPGTRLTVT.

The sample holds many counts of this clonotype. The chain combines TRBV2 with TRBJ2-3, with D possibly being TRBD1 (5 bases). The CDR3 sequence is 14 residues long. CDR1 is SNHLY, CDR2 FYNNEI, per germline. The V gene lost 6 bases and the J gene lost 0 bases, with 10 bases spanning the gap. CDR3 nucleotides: TGTGCCAGCAGGGCCGGACACAGCACAGATACGCAGTATTTT. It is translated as CASRAGHSTDTQYF.

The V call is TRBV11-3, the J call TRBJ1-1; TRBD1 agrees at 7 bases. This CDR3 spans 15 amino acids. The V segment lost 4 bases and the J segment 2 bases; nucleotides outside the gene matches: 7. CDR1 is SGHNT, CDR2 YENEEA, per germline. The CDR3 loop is CASSYSGTVNTEAFF. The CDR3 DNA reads TGTGCCAGCAGCTACTCCGGGACAGTTAACACTGAAGCTTTCTTT. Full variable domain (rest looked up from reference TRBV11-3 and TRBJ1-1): EAGVVQSPRYKIIEKKQPVAFWCNPISGHNTLYWYLQNLGQGPELLIRYENEEAVDDSQLPKDRFSAERLKGVDSTLKIQPAELGDSAVYLCASSYSGTVNTEAFFGQGTRLTVV.

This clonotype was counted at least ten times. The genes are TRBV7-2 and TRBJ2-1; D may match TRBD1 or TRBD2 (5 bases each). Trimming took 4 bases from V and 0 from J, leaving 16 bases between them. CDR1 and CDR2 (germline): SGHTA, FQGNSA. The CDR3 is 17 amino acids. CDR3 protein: CASSSRNGASSYNEQFF. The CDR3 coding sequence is TGTGCCAGCAGCTCCAGGAACGGGGCCAGCTCCTACAATGAGCAGTTCTTC.

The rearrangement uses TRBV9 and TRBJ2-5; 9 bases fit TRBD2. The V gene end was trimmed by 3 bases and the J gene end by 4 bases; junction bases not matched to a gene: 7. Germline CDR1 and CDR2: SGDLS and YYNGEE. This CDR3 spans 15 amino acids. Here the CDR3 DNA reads TGTGCCAGCAGCGGATTTAGCGGGGGAGGAGAGACCCAGTACTTC. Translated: CASSGFSGGGETQYF.

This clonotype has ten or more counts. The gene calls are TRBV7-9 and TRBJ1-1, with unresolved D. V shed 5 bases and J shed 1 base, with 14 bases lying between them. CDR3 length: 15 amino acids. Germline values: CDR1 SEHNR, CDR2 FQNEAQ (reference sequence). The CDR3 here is CASSGQRAGNTEAFF. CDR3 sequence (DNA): TGTGCCAGCAGCGGTCAAAGGGCGGGGAACACTGAAGCTTTCTTT.

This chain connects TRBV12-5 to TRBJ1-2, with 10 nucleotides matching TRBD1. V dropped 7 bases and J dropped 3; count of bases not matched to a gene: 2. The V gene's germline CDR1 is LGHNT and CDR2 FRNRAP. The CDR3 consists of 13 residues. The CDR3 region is CASVGTGDYGYTF. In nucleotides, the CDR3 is TGTGCTAGTGTCGGGACAGGGGACTATGGCTACACCTTC. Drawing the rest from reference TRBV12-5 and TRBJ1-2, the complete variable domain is DARVTQTPRHKVTEMGQEVTMRCQPILGHNTVFWYRQTMMQGLELLAYFRNRAPLDDSGMPKDRFSAEMPDATLATLKIQPSEPRDSAVYFCASVGTGDYGYTFGSGTRLTVV.

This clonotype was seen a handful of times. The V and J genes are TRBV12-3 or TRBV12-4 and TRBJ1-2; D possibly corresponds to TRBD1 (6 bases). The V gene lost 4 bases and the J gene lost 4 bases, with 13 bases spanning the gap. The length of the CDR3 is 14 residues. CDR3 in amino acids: CASSSTRTAYGYTF. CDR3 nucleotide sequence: TGTGCCAGCAGTTCCACCCGGACAGCCTATGGCTACACCTTC.